Listed here are 26 T cell receptor beta chains from one sample, sequenced in a study of PD-L1 blockade in urothelial cancer. Time point reported: pretreatment peripheral blood. Sequencing was performed with immunoSEQ multiplex PCR; in TCRdb, only in-frame clones are kept and a portion is missing. The repertoire holds approximately 88,000 clones, with roughly 89% as singletons. Sample: PBMCs, taken around atezolizumab (anti-PD-L1) treatment. Receptors were obtained from a man aged 55 to 69 with urothelial cancer.

The rearrangement joins TRBV27 to TRBJ1-5; D might be TRBD1 (6 bases). The CDR3 spans 16 residues. V shed 0 bases and J shed 6 bases, with 15 bases lying between them. Looked up from germline, CDR1 is MNHEY and CDR2 is SMNVEV (reference sequence). DNA for the CDR3: TGTGCCAGCAGTTTATCTCGGACAGACCGGGCTCAGCCCCAGCATTTT. Its protein product is CASSLSRTDRAQPQHF.

The chain links TRBV6-6 to TRBJ2-7; 11 nucleotides align to TRBD1. In germline, CDR1 is MNHNY, CDR2 SVGAGI (reference sequence). The CDR3 is made up of 15 amino acids. The ends lost 6 bases at V and 4 bases at J; junction bases unmatched: 8. CDR3 in amino acids: CASRSDRGLGYEQYF. Written as DNA, the CDR3 is TGTGCCAGCAGGTCGGACAGGGGGCTTGGGTACGAGCAGTACTTC.

The chain combines TRBV10-3 with TRBJ1-3; D is uncertain. The germline V gene encodes CDR1 ENHRY and CDR2 SYGVKD. Trimming stripped 2 bases from V and 0 bases from J, with 5 bases between. The CDR3 sequence is 14 residues long. CDR3 residues: CAISESSSGNTIYF. In nucleotides, the CDR3 is TGTGCCATCAGTGAGAGTAGCTCTGGAAACACCATATATTTT.

This sequence joins TRBV4-2 and TRBJ2-5; 7 positions match TRBD1. Germline-derived CDR1 and CDR2 are LGHNA and YNFKEQ. The V gene end was trimmed by 4 bases and the J gene end by 1 base; junction bases not matched to a gene: 3. There are 14 residues in the CDR3. CDR3 region: CASSRGQVQETQYF. The DNA for the CDR3 is TGTGCCAGCAGCCGCGGACAGGTCCAAGAGACCCAGTACTTC.

This rearrangement joins TRBV19 to TRBJ1-1, with a possible D match to TRBD1 (5 bases). The V gene lost 4 bases and the J gene lost 1 base, with 13 bases spanning the gap. Germline CDR1 LNHDA, CDR2 SQIVND (reference sequence). The CDR3 sequence is 15 residues long. The CDR3 nucleotides read TGTGCCAGTAGTACTCAGGGAAGTGGGAACACTGAAGCTTTCTTT. Encoded protein: CASSTQGSGNTEAFF.

The table lists this clone with a count of one. The gene calls are TRBV19 and TRBJ2-3, with 11 bases that match TRBD2. V was clipped by 5 bases and J by 1 base; unmatched bases: 5. Germline CDR1 LNHDA, CDR2 SQIVND (reference sequence). This CDR3 has 16 amino acids. CDR3 residues: CASSVMGLAGTDTQYF. For the CDR3, the DNA is TGTGCCAGTAGTGTAATGGGACTAGCGGGCACAGATACGCAGTATTTT.

In nucleotides, the CDR3 is TGTGCCAGTAGCCCAACAGGGCCCCGATCCCCCTATCAGCCCCAGCATTTT. This translates into CASSPTGPRSPYQPQHF. The chain couples TRBV19 to TRBJ1-5, with a tentative D call TRBD1 (6 bases). Trimming took off 6 bases at V and 5 bases at J, with 23 bases between the two ends. This CDR3 region has 17 residues. CDR1 LNHDA and CDR2 SQIVND come from the germline V gene (reference sequence).

The chain recombines TRBV11-2 with TRBJ2-7, with D unclear. The germline gives CDR1 SGHAT, CDR2 FQNNGV. Trimming left V 1 base short and J 0 bases short, with 10 bases between. The CDR3 totals 15 residues. The CDR3 loop reads CASSLGAVYSYEQYF. The CDR3 nucleotides are TGTGCCAGCAGCTTAGGGGCCGTTTACTCCTACGAGCAGTACTTC.

The chain has TRBV7-2 and TRBJ2-7; 7 bases fit TRBD2. This CDR3 comprises 17 residues. V gave up 2 bases and J gave up 5 bases; unmatched junction bases: 15. Germline CDR1 SGHTA, CDR2 FQGNSA. CDR3 nucleotide sequence: TGTGCCAGCAGCTTAATAGCGGGCTGGCGATCGAGCGACGAGCAGTACTTC. Its translation is CASSLIAGWRSSDEQYF.

The gene calls are TRBV27 and TRBJ2-3, with 7 bases matching TRBD1. The CDR3 extends over 14 amino acids. Germline assignment: CDR1 MNHEY and CDR2 SMNVEV (reference sequence). Losses at the gene ends were 5 bases for V and 3 bases for J; bases not matched to a gene: 5. CDR3 sequence: CASSPQTGTDTQYF. CDR3 DNA: TGTGCCAGCAGTCCTCAGACAGGGACAGATACGCAGTATTTT.

This chain uses TRBV18 with TRBJ1-2; 10 nucleotides agree with TRBD1. V lost 5 bases, J lost 4 bases, and 7 bases stayed unmatched. Germline V gene data show CDR1 as KGHSH and CDR2 as LQKENI. This CDR3 has 15 amino acids. The DNA of the CDR3 is TGTGCCAGCTCAACCGGGACAGGGGTGAGCTATGGCTACACCTTC. Protein: CASSTGTGVSYGYTF. The variable domain in full, with the rest retrieved from reference TRBV18 and TRBJ1-2, is NAGVMQNPRHLVRRRGQEARLRCSPMKGHSHVYWYRQLPEEGLKFMVYLQKENIIDESGMPKERFSAEFPKEGPSILRIQQVVRGDSAAYFCASSTGTGVSYGYTFGSGTRLTVV.

This chain joins TRBV11-2 and TRBJ1-2; 9 nucleotides match TRBD1. The trim removed 1 base at V and 6 bases at J, leaving 6 bases unmatched. Germline CDR1 SGHAT, CDR2 FQNNGV. CDR3 length: 15 residues. The CDR3 region has the DNA TGTGCCAGCAGCTTAGTAGGACAGGGGAGCGATGGCTACACCTTC. Its protein is CASSLVGQGSDGYTF.

The chain is built from TRBV2 and TRBJ1-2, with D tentatively TRBD1 (5 bases). The ends were cut back, 6 bases at V and 8 bases at J, with 19 bases in the middle. This CDR3 is built from 14 residues. CDR1 is SNHLY, CDR2 FYNNEI, per germline. The CDR3, as DNA: TGTGCCAGCAGACCTTTCCAGGGACTAGGGGGCTACACCTTC. Amino acid sequence: CASRPFQGLGGYTF.

This clone was observed a few times. The chain employs TRBV5-1 and TRBJ2-1; 11 bases are shared with TRBD2. The germline gives CDR1 SGHRS, CDR2 YFSETQ. J lost 4 bases, V lost 0 bases, and 3 bases had no gene match. The length of the CDR3 is 16 residues. The CDR3 sequence: CASSLVGTSGYNEQFF. DNA of the CDR3: TGCGCCAGCAGCTTGGTAGGGACTAGCGGTTACAATGAGCAGTTCTTC.

This clone appeared a few times. The chain recombines TRBV2 with TRBJ2-3; 10 nucleotides align to TRBD2. Losses at the gene ends were 3 bases for V and 9 bases for J; bases not matched to a gene: 9. The CDR3 covers 15 residues. CDR1 is SNHLY and CDR2 is FYNNEI in the germline V gene. CDR3 coding DNA: TGTGCCAGCAGTGAGAGGACTAGCGGCTCGAGGACGCAGTATTTT. Its translation: CASSERTSGSRTQYF. The full variable domain, with the rest looked up from reference TRBV2 and TRBJ2-3, is EPEVTQTPSHQVTQMGQEVILRCVPISNHLYFYWYRQILGQKVEFLVSFYNNEISEKSEIFDDQFSVERPDGSNFTLKIRSTKLEDSAMYFCASSERTSGSRTQYFGPGTRLTVL.

The rearrangement joins TRBV5-1 to TRBJ2-7, with D possibly matching TRBD2 (5 bases). There are 14 residues in the CDR3. Germline V gene data show CDR1 as SGHRS and CDR2 as YFSETQ. V was shortened by 4 bases and J by 2 bases, with 13 bases between the two germline ends. The CDR3 sequence is CASSGSGITYEQYF. In DNA, the CDR3 is TGCGCCAGCAGCGGCTCGGGGATTACCTACGAGCAGTACTTC.

The CDR3 loop is CSVRPGQGIPKQTYEQYF. Here the CDR3 DNA reads TGCAGCGTTCGCCCGGGACAGGGTATCCCGAAGCAGACCTACGAGCAGTACTTC. The rearrangement joins TRBV29-1 to TRBJ2-7; 9 bases align to TRBD1. The CDR3 is 18 amino acids. Germline CDR1 and CDR2: SQVTM and ANQGSEA. V lost 5 bases and J lost 2; bases outside the gene matches: 19.

The chain uses TRBV2 and TRBJ1-2, with TRBD1 identical over 8 bases. After removal of 5 bases from V and 7 bases from J, the junction contained 6 bases not matched to a gene. Germline V gene lookup returns CDR1 SNHLY and CDR2 FYNNEI. The CDR3 is 13 amino acids. The CDR3 DNA reads as TGTGCCAGCAGTTCGGACAGGGCCCCTGGCTACACCTTC. This codes for CASSSDRAPGYTF.

The chain couples TRBV29-1 to TRBJ2-7; a possible D gene is TRBD2 (6 bases). V was pared by 4 bases and J by 3 bases, with 13 bases between. The CDR3 runs to 13 residues. Germline CDR1 is SQVTM and CDR2 is ANQGSEA. The chain's CDR3 is CSVALTSFYEQYF. The DNA of the CDR3 is TGCAGCGTTGCCCTGACTAGTTTCTACGAGCAGTACTTC.

This clone has a handful of counts. The chain links TRBV7-2 to TRBJ2-6; TRBD1 agrees at 9 bases. Germline CDR1 and CDR2: SGHTA and FQGNSA. After removal of 5 bases from V and 0 bases from J, the junction contained 11 bases not matched to a gene. The CDR3 is made up of 19 amino acids. The CDR3 coding sequence is TGTGCCAGCAGCAAGTCCGGGACAGGGTACCGCTCTGGGGCCAACGTCCTGACTTTC. Translating it yields CASSKSGTGYRSGANVLTF.

The chain uses TRBV5-1 and TRBJ1-1; the D gene is possibly TRBD1 (6 bases). This CDR3 is built from 17 residues. V lost 3 bases and J 0 bases, leaving 18 bases between the germline ends. The germline gives CDR1 SGHRS, CDR2 YFSETQ. The CDR3 DNA reads as TGCGCCAGCAGCTACGGGACACGGCCTGGAATGAACACTGAAGCTTTCTTT. It specifies CASSYGTRPGMNTEAFF. The variable domain in full, completed from reference TRBV5-1 and TRBJ1-1, reads KAGVTQTPRYLIKTRGQQVTLSCSPISGHRSVSWYQQTPGQGLQFLFEYFSETQRNKGNFPGRFSGRQFSNSRSEMNVSTLELGDSALYLCASSYGTRPGMNTEAFFGQGTRLTVV.

This chain joins TRBV6-4 and TRBJ2-1; weak D call: TRBD2 (6 bases). The V end was cut by 0 bases, the J end by 9 bases, with 12 bases between. The CDR3 loop spans 14 amino acids. Germline V gene sequence: CDR1 MRHNA, CDR2 SNTAGT. CDR3 sequence reads: CASSDSIGGSEQFF. CDR3 sequence (DNA): TGTGCCAGCAGTGACTCGATTGGGGGGAGTGAGCAGTTCTTC.

The chain uses TRBV10-1 and TRBJ2-2; 8 nucleotides agree with TRBD2. V shed 5 bases, J shed 0 bases, and the junction held 2 bases outside the gene matches. In germline, CDR1 is WNHNN, CDR2 SYGVQD (reference sequence). The CDR3 spans 15 residues. CDR3 nucleotides: TGCGCCAGCAGTTTAGCGGGGCCGAACACCGGGGAGCTGTTTTTT. Protein sequence: CASSLAGPNTGELFF.

The chain is built from TRBV7-2 and TRBJ2-3, with 8 bases that match TRBD2. V lost 1 base and J lost 11; bases outside the gene matches: 17. Germline values: CDR1 SGHTA, CDR2 FQGNSA. The CDR3 is 17 amino acids. CDR3 DNA: TGTGCCAGCAGCTTAGGTGCGGGAGGCGTAATGGCCCCCGGGCAGTATTTT. This encodes CASSLGAGGVMAPGQYF.

This clone was counted between two and nine times. V gene TRBV28 combines with J gene TRBJ2-3; 7 nucleotides align to TRBD2. Germline assignment: CDR1 MDHEN and CDR2 SYDVKM. This CDR3 comprises 15 residues. After removal of 7 bases from V and 9 bases from J, the junction contained 16 bases not matched to a gene. CDR3 region: CASTSGGPGRDTQYF. CDR3 sequence (DNA): TGTGCCAGCACCTCGGGTGGGCCGGGGAGGGACACGCAGTATTTT.

This rearrangement joins TRBV19 to TRBJ1-6; tentative D call: TRBD1 (6 bases). CDR1 and CDR2 (germline): LNHDA, SQIVND (reference sequence). The CDR3 sequence is 14 residues long. The V gene lost 5 bases and the J gene lost 7 bases, with 12 bases spanning the gap. Written as DNA, the CDR3 is TGTGCCAGTAGTGTCGCAACAGGGAATTCACCCCTCCACTTT. Protein sequence: CASSVATGNSPLHF.